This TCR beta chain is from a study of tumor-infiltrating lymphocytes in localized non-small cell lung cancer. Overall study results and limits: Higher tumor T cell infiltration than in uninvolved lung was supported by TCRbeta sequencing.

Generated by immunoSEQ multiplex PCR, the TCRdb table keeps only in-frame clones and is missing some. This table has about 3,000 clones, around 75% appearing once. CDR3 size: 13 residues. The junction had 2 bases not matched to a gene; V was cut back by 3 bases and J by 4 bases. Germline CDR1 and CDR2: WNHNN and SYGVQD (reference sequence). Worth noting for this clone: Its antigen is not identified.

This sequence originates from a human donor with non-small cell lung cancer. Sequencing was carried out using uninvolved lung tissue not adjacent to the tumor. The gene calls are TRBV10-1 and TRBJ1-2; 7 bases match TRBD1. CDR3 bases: TGCGCCAGCAGTGACGGGGACAGCTATGGCTACACCTTC. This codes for CASSDGDSYGYTF.